Below, one T cell receptor beta chain is given with its context. Its antigen specificity is not known. Within one base of it there is no much larger clone, and no base qualities were kept. The record originates from a study of OX40 agonist ivuxolimab in advanced cancers. Regarding the research as a whole: Ivuxolimab was an agonistic, fully human IgG2 monoclonal antibody directed against OX40 (CD134), a costimulatory receptor. In the dose-escalation cohort, 82.7% of patients were male, and the mean age was roughly 60 years, with a range of about 23 to 85. Partial responses occurred in three dose-escalation patients: two with cutaneous melanoma and one with hepatocellular carcinoma. The paper describes the monotherapy dose-escalation part (N ≈ 52 patients) of the phase I trial of ivuxolimab. Peripheral TCRbeta sequencing aimed to test whether ivuxolimab altered TCR sequence diversity and caused clonal T-cell expansion. Prior anti-PD-1, anti-PD-L1 or anti-CTLA-4 therapy was permitted, and checkpoint inhibitors had been received by under 50% of dose-escalation patients. Intravenous ivuxolimab was administered to patients every 2 weeks at six dose levels: 0.01, 0.1, 0.3, 1.5, 3 and 10 mg/kg. Among the 50 to 55 dose-escalation patients, around 20 had hepatocellular carcinoma, 15 or so melanoma, 9 renal cell carcinoma and 9 head and neck cancer.

For sequencing of the TCRbeta CDR3 region, genomic DNA was extracted from the sorted cells. The immunoSEQ Assay was used for sequencing of TCRbeta CDR3 regions. Held by TCRdb, this immuneACCESS table contains in-frame sequences only and omits some clones. Under half of the omission traces to an unresolved V gene where checked; the cause of the rest is unknown. In this sample the table shows over 80,000 clones, 75% to 90% of which occur a single time. Roughly 0.8% of the sample comes from the top ten. The paper as a whole reports these results and caveats: Which antigens the clonally expanded peripheral T cells were specific for was not determined. Clonal expansion of both CD4+ and CD8+ blood T cells was observed from baseline to week 6 at doses 0.1 to 3.0 mg/kg. In the 0.1-3.0 mg/kg groups, partial responders had among the lowest normalized peripheral clonal expansion, particularly in CD8+ T cells. After ivuxolimab, more expanded clones were found on average in CD8+ T cells than in CD4+ T cells. Low levels of normalized T-cell clonal expansion were also shown by some nonresponding patients.

The junction shows trimming of 1 base on V and 3 bases on J, and the gene matches do not reach 3 bases of it. The CDR1 and CDR2 encoded by the germline V gene are MGHRA and YSYEKL. Measured from the cysteine to the phenylalanine, the CDR3 is 15 residues long. Just CDR3 DNA is preserved here, 45 bases in frame from base 1. Patients with autoimmune disease history or receiving systemic immunosuppression were excluded from the trial. Peripheral blood for TCR sequencing was drawn from every dose cohort at baseline, at cycle 4 day 1 and at cycle 7 day 1. Samples were obtained from an open-label, multicenter, first-in-human phase I dose-escalation trial of ivuxolimab. Adults with locally advanced or metastatic melanoma, renal cell, hepatocellular, or head and neck squamous cell carcinoma were enrolled in the trial. Before TCR sequencing, CD4+ and CD8+ T cells were separately sorted from peripheral blood.

The chain couples TRBV4-1 to TRBJ2-7, with 10 bases aligning to TRBD2. The source material was CD4+ or CD8+ T cells sorted from blood, sampled in a trial of the OX40 agonist ivuxolimab. The TCR was taken from an adult with an advanced solid tumor such as melanoma, head and neck, liver or kidney cancer. The CDR3 is CASSQAPSGGYEQYF. The bases are TGCGCCAGCAGCCAAGCGCCTAGCGGGGGCTACGAGCAGTACTTC.